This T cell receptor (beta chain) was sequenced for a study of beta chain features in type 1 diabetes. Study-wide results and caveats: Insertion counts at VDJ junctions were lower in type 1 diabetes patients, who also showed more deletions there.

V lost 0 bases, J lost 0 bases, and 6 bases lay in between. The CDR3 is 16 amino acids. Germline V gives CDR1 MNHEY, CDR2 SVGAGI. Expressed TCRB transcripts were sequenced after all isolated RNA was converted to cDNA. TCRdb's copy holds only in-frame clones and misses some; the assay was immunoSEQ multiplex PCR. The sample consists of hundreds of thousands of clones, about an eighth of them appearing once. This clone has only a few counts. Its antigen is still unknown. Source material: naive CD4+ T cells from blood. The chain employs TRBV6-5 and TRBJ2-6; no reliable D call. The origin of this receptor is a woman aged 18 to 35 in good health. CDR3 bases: TGTGCCAGCAGTTACTCCCCAACCTCTGGGGCCAACGTCCTGACTTTC. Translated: CASSYSPTSGANVLTF.